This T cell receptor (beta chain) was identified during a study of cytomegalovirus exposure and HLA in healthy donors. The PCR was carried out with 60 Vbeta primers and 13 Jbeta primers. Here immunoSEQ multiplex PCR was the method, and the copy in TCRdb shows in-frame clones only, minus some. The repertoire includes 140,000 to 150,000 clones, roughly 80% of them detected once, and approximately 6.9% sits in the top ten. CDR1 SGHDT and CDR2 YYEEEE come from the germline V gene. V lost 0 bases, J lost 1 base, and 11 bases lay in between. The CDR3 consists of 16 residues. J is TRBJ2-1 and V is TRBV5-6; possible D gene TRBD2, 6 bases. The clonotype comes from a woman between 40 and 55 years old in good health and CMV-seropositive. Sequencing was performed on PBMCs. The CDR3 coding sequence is TGTGCCAGCAGCTTGGACGGCGCGGGATCCTACAATGAGCAGTTCTTC. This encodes CASSLDGAGSYNEQFF.